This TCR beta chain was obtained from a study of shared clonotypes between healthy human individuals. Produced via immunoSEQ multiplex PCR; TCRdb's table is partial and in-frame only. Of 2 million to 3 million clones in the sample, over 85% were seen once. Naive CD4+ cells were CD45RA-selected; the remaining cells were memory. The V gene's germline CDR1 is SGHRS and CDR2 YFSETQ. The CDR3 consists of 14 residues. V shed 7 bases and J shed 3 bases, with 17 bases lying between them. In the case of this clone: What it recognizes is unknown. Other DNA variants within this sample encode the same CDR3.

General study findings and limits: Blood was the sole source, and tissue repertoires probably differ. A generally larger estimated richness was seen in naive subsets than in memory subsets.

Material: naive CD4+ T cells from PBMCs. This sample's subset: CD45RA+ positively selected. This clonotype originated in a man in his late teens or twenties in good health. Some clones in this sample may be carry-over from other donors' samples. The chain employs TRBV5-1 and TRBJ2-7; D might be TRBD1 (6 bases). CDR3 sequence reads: CASSPRDTYYEQYF. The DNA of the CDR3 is TGCGCCAGCTCCCCCCGGGACACCTACTACGAGCAGTACTTC.